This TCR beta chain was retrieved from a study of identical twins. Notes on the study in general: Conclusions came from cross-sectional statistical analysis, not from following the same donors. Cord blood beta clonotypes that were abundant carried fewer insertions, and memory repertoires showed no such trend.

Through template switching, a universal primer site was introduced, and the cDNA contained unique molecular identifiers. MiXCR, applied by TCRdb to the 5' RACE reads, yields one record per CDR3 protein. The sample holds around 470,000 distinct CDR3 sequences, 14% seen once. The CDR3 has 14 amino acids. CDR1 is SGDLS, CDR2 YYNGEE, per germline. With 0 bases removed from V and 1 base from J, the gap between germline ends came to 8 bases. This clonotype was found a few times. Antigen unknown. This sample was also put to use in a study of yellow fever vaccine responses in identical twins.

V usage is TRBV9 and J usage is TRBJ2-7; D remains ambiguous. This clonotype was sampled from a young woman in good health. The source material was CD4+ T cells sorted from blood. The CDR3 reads CASSVAGKSYEQYF. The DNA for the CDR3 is TGTGCCAGCAGCGTAGCCGGTAAATCCTACGAGCAGTACTTC.